This TCR beta chain derives from a study of T cell responses to AZD1222 COVID-19 vaccine. The protocol was immunoSEQ multiplex PCR, while the TCRdb copy is restricted to in-frame clones and leaves out a portion. The repertoire holds approximately 150,000 clones, with roughly 89% as singletons. V was shortened by 3 bases and J by 0 bases, with 10 bases between the two germline ends. The CDR3 has 15 amino acids. Germline V lookup: CDR1 LNHDA, CDR2 SQIVND (reference sequence). J is TRBJ2-3 and V is TRBV19; D is uncertain. The sample was peripheral blood, taken 28 days after the second AZD1222 dose. The TCR sequence derives from an adult who received the AZD1222 COVID-19 vaccine. This chain's CDR3 is CASSIRGTSTDTQYF. The CDR3, as DNA: TGTGCCAGTAGTATTCGCGGAACTAGCACAGATACGCAGTATTTT.